These 11 T cell receptor beta chains originate from one sample sequenced in a study of blood T cell repertoires in COVID-19. Generated by immunoSEQ multiplex PCR, the TCRdb table keeps only in-frame clones and is missing some. The sample shows 150,000 to 200,000 clones, 88% of them seen only once. Sequenced: peripheral blood. These receptor sequences come from a human donor in a cohort sampled during active COVID-19.

The chain combines TRBV18 with TRBJ2-1; TRBD1 might be the D (5 bases). The CDR3 runs 15 residues. The germline V gene encodes CDR1 KGHSH and CDR2 LQKENI. Trimming took off 0 bases at V and 8 bases at J, with 14 bases between the two ends. The chain's CDR3 is CASSPPGPLRDEQFF. CDR3 DNA sequence: TGTGCCAGCTCACCACCGGGGCCCCTTCGAGATGAGCAGTTCTTC.

V is TRBV28 and J is TRBJ2-1; 9 nucleotides agree with TRBD2. The CDR3 extends over 16 amino acids. The V segment lost 6 bases and the J segment 6 bases; nucleotides outside the gene matches: 12. Per the germline V gene, CDR1 is MDHEN and CDR2 is SYDVKM. The CDR3 coding sequence is TGTGCCAGCAGAACCGGGACTAGCAAACTAGTCAATGAGCAGTTCTTC. It translates to CASRTGTSKLVNEQFF. Looking up the rest from reference TRBV28 and TRBJ2-1 gives the full variable domain: DVKVTQSSRYLVKRTGEKVFLECVQDMDHENMFWYRQDPGLGLRLIYFSYDVKMKEKGDIPEGYSVSREKKERFSLILESASTNQTSMYLCASRTGTSKLVNEQFFGPGTRLTVL.

A single count supports this clone. This chain connects TRBV27 to TRBJ2-1; D is perhaps TRBD1 (6 bases). In germline, CDR1 is MNHEY, CDR2 SMNVEV (reference sequence). V was clipped by 6 bases and J by 6 bases, with 12 bases between them. The CDR3 loop spans 13 amino acids. CDR3 nucleotides: TGTGCCAGCAGACAGGGACCCCCCAATGAGCAGTTCTTC. This codes for CASRQGPPNEQFF.

The rearrangement links TRBV28 to TRBJ2-7; 10 positions agree with TRBD2. The V segment lost 3 bases and the J segment 4 bases; nucleotides outside the gene matches: 3. CDR3 length equals 14 residues. The germline gives CDR1 MDHEN, CDR2 SYDVKM. The DNA for the CDR3 is TGTGCCAGCAGTTTTAGCGGGAGGAATTACGAGCAGTACTTC. This codes for CASSFSGRNYEQYF. Full variable domain (rest looked up from reference TRBV28 and TRBJ2-7): DVKVTQSSRYLVKRTGEKVFLECVQDMDHENMFWYRQDPGLGLRLIYFSYDVKMKEKGDIPEGYSVSREKKERFSLILESASTNQTSMYLCASSFSGRNYEQYFGPGTRLTVT.

The chain joins TRBV14 to TRBJ1-6; TRBD1 might be the D (6 bases). The V end lost 4 bases, the J end lost 9 bases, and 16 bases lay between the germline ends. This CDR3 spans 15 amino acids. Germline V CDR1 and CDR2: SGHDN, FVKESK. The CDR3 loop reads CASSLDRKWSSPLHF. CDR3 bases: TGTGCCAGCAGCCTCGACAGGAAATGGAGTTCACCCCTCCACTTT.

The genes are TRBV11-2 and TRBJ2-2; 7 bases line up with TRBD1. There are 13 residues in the CDR3. Trimming removed 5 bases from V and 6 bases from J; junction bases left unmatched: 3. Germline V gene data show CDR1 as SGHAT and CDR2 as FQNNGV. The CDR3 loop reads CASSPGQSGELFF. As DNA, the CDR3 is TGTGCCAGCAGCCCGGGACAGTCCGGGGAGCTGTTTTTT. The variable domain in full, with the rest retrieved from reference TRBV11-2 and TRBJ2-2, is EAGVAQSPRYKIIEKRQSVAFWCNPISGHATLYWYQQILGQGPKLLIQFQNNGVVDDSQLPKDRFSAERLKGVDSTLKIQPAKLEDSAVYLCASSPGQSGELFFGEGSRLTVL.

Points on this clone: This specimen includes other DNA sequences encoding the same CDR3. V gene TRBV7-6 combines with J gene TRBJ2-2, with D maybe TRBD2 (6 bases). The germline V gene encodes CDR1 SGHVS and CDR2 FNYEAQ. The germline V and J ends were trimmed by 1 base and 2 bases, with 8 bases remaining between them. CDR3 length: 15 amino acids. For the CDR3, the DNA is TGTGCCAGCAGCTTAGGTGGACTAAACACCGGGGAGCTGTTTTTT. As protein: CASSLGGLNTGELFF.

This clone was picked up one time. The genes are TRBV7-2 and TRBJ1-2, with D maybe TRBD1 (5 bases). The V end lost 4 bases, the J end lost 8 bases, and 17 bases lay between the germline ends. This CDR3 is 14 amino acids long. Germline-derived CDR1 and CDR2 are SGHTA and FQGNSA. CDR3 DNA: TGTGCCAGCAGCTCGTATCAGGGTTTAGTGGGCTACACCTTC. It yields the protein CASSSYQGLVGYTF.

CDR3 nucleotides: TGTGCCAGCAGCCCCGGCGGGCGGACCTACGAGCAGTACTTC. It specifies CASSPGGRTYEQYF. The V and J genes are TRBV28 and TRBJ2-7, with a tentative D call TRBD2 (5 bases). V shed 6 bases and J shed 2 bases, with 14 bases lying between them. This CDR3 is built from 14 residues. The germline V gene encodes CDR1 MDHEN and CDR2 SYDVKM.

The chain is built from TRBV13 and TRBJ2-7, with 7 bases identical to TRBD2. The germline gives CDR1 PRHDT, CDR2 FYEKMQ (reference sequence). CDR3 size: 16 residues. Germline trimming cut 5 bases from V and 6 bases from J; bases unmatched to any gene: 16. The DNA of the CDR3 is TGTGCCAGCAGCACTATTAATCTGGGAGGGCTCCGCGAGCAGTACTTC. As protein: CASSTINLGGLREQYF.

The V and J genes are TRBV28 and TRBJ2-7; 7 nucleotides align to TRBD2. CDR3 length: 16 amino acids. The V segment lost 5 bases and the J segment 0 bases; nucleotides outside the gene matches: 10. Germline V lookup: CDR1 MDHEN, CDR2 SYDVKM. The DNA for the CDR3 is TGTGCCAGCAGTCCTAGCGGAGGGCCCAACTCCTACGAGCAGTACTTC. Encoded protein: CASSPSGGPNSYEQYF.